These 2 T cell receptor beta chains came from one sample sequenced in a study of T cell responses to AZD1222 COVID-19 vaccine. Assay: immunoSEQ multiplex PCR; the TCRdb copy retains only in-frame clones and omits some. The repertoire consists of tens of thousands of clones, with 90% to 95% occurring once and the leading ten covering about 3.4%. Here the sequenced sample was peripheral blood, taken 28 days after the second AZD1222 dose. These receptors were collected from an adult who received the AZD1222 COVID-19 vaccine.

The chain couples TRBV4-2 to TRBJ1-3; D ambiguous. This CDR3 is built from 16 residues. The germline V gene encodes CDR1 LGHNA and CDR2 YNFKEQ. The V gene lost 0 bases and the J gene lost 0 bases, with 9 bases spanning the gap. The CDR3 spells CASSQDQTHSGNTIYF. The CDR3 nucleotides are TGTGCCAGCAGCCAAGACCAGACCCACTCTGGAAACACCATATATTTT.

This chain uses TRBV5-5 with TRBJ1-2, with 8 bases identical to TRBD1. Germline CDR1 reads SGHKS; CDR2 reads YYEKEE (reference sequence). This CDR3 region has 16 residues. V was clipped by 4 bases and J by 0 bases; unmatched bases: 8. CDR3 sequence: CASSTRTGPSNYGYTF. DNA of the CDR3: TGTGCCAGCAGCACTAGGACAGGGCCCTCTAACTATGGCTACACCTTC.